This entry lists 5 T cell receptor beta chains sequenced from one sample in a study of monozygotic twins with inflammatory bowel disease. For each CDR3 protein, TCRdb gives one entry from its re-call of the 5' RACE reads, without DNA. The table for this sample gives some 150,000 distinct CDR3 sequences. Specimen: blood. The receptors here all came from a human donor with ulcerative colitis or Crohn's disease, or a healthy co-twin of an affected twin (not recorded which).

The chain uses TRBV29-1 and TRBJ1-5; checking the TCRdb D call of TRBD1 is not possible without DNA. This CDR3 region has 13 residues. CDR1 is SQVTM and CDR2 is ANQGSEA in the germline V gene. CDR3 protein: CSVGTTSNQPQHF. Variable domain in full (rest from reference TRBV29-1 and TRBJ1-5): SAVISQKPSRDICQRGTSLTIQCQVDSQVTMMFWYRQQPGQSLTLIATANQGSEATYESGFVIDKFPISRPNLTFSTLTVSNMSPEDSSIYLCSVGTTSNQPQHFGDGTRLSIL.

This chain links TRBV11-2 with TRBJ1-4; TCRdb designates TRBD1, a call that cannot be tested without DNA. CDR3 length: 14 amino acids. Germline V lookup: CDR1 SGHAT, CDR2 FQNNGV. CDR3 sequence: CASSLGTGQEKLFF.

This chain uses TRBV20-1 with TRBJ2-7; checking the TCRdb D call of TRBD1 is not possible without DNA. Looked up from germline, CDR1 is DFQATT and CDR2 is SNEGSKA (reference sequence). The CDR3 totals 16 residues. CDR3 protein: CSASNQGTPFRDEQYF.

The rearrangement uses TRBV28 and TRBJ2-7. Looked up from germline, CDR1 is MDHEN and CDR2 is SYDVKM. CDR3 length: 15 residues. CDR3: CASSLFPGSSYEQYF.

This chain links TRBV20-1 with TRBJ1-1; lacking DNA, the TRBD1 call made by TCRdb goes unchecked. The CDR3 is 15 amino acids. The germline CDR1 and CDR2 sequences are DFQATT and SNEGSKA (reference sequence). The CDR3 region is CSAAPLTGPNTEAFF.